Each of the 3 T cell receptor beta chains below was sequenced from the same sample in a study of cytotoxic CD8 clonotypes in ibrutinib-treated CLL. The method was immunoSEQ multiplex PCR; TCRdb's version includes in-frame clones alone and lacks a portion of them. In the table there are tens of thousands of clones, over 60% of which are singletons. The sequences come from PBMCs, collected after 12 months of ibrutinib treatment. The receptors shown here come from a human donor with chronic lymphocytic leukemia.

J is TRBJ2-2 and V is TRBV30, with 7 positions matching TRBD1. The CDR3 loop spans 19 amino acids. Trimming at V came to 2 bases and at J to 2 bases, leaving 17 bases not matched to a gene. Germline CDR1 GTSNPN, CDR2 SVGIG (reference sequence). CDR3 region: CAWSPRGQFSGLNTGELFF. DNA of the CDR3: TGTGCCTGGAGTCCCCGGGGACAGTTCTCGGGGCTAAACACCGGGGAGCTGTTTTTT.

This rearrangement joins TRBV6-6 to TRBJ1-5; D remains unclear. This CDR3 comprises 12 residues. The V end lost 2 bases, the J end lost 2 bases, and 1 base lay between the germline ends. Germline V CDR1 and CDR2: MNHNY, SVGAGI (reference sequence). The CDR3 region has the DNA TGTGCCAGCAGTTACCGCAATCAGCCCCAGCATTTT. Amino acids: CASSYRNQPQHF.

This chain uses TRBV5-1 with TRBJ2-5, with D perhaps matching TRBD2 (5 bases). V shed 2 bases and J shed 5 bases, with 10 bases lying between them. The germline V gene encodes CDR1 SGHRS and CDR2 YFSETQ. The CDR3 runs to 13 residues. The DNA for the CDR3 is TGCGCCAGCAGCTTTCCAGGAGGTGAGACCCAGTACTTC. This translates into CASSFPGGETQYF.